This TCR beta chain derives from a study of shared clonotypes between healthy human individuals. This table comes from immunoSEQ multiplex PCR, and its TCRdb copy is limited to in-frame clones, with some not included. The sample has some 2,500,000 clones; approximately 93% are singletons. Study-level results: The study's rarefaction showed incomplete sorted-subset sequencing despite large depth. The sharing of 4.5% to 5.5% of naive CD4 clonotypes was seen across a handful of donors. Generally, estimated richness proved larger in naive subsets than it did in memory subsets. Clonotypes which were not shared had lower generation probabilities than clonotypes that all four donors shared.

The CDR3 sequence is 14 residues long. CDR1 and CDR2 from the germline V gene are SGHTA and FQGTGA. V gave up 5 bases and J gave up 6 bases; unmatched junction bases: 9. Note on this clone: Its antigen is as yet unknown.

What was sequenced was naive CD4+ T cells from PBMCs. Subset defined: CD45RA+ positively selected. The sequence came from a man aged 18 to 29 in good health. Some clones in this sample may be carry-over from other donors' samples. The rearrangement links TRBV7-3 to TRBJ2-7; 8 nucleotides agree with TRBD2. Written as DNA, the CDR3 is TGTGCCAGCAGCGCCCTTCCGAGCGGGAGCGAGCAGTACTTC. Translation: CASSALPSGSEQYF. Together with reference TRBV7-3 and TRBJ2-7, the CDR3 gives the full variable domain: GAGVSQTPSNKVTEKGKYVELRCDPISGHTALYWYRQSLGQGPEFLIYFQGTGAADDSGLPNDRFFAVRPEGSVSTLKIQRTERGDSAVYLCASSALPSGSEQYFGPGTRLTVT.